The 5 T cell receptor beta chains below all came from one sample that was sequenced in a study of T cell changes during pregnancy in multiple sclerosis. Some clones are missing from TCRdb's copy, which holds only in-frame ones; the method was immunoSEQ multiplex PCR. The sample holds over 80,000 clones, approximately 90% seen once. The specimen comprised peripheral blood, sampled in the second trimester of pregnancy. All receptors come from a female donor in good health, enrolled as a control in a pregnancy study.

The V gene is TRBV7-8, the J gene TRBJ1-2, with D perhaps TRBD1 (5 bases). The CDR3 runs to 15 residues. V gave up 5 bases and J gave up 8 bases, with 21 bases separating them. Germline CDR1 SGHVS, CDR2 FQNEAQ. Written as DNA, the CDR3 is TGTGCCAGCAGCCTCGAGACAGTTTGGGCTGGAGGCTACACCTTC. Translating it yields CASSLETVWAGGYTF.

The chain is built from TRBV9 and TRBJ1-3; D is uncertain. V was cut by 3 bases and J by 0 bases, with 10 bases left in between. Germline assignment: CDR1 SGDLS and CDR2 YYNGEE. CDR3 length: 15 residues. DNA for the CDR3: TGTGCCAGCAGCGAGAGGGTTACCTCTGGAAACACCATATATTTT. It specifies CASSERVTSGNTIYF.

The chain uses TRBV5-1 and TRBJ2-5; D may be TRBD1 (7 bases). The CDR3 consists of 14 residues. From germline, CDR1 is SGHRS and CDR2 YFSETQ. Trimming pared 4 bases from V and 1 base from J, leaving 11 bases between. CDR3 loop: CASSPGDSQETQYF. As DNA, the CDR3 is TGCGCCAGCAGCCCGGGGGACAGCCAAGAGACCCAGTACTTC. Drawing the rest from reference TRBV5-1 and TRBJ2-5, the complete variable domain is KAGVTQTPRYLIKTRGQQVTLSCSPISGHRSVSWYQQTPGQGLQFLFEYFSETQRNKGNFPGRFSGRQFSNSRSEMNVSTLELGDSALYLCASSPGDSQETQYFGPGTRLLVL.

The chain joins TRBV27 to TRBJ2-4; 7 positions agree with TRBD1. Per the germline V gene, CDR1 is MNHEY and CDR2 is SMNVEV (reference sequence). This CDR3 spans 18 amino acids. V dropped 8 bases and J dropped 2; count of bases not matched to a gene: 18. The CDR3 loop reads CASGTDRVDGRPKNIQYF. Written as DNA, the CDR3 is TGTGCCAGCGGGACAGACAGGGTAGATGGTAGGCCCAAAAACATTCAGTACTTC.

The rearrangement uses TRBV19 and TRBJ1-5; the match to TRBD1 covers 9 bases. The germline V gene encodes CDR1 LNHDA and CDR2 SQIVND (reference sequence). Germline trimming cut 1 base from V and 5 bases from J; bases unmatched to any gene: 3. The CDR3 length is 15 residues. The CDR3 nucleotides read TGTGCCAGTAGTATAGCAGACAGGGGGTATCAGCCCCAGCATTTT. This codes for CASSIADRGYQPQHF.